This T cell receptor (beta chain) was identified in a study of T cell responses to AZD1222 COVID-19 vaccine. Findings of the study overall: Increases in Spike-specific TCR breadth and depth were seen after two AZD1222 doses.

Trimming removed 1 base from V and 2 bases from J; junction bases left unmatched: 1. The CDR3 runs 14 residues. CDR1 and CDR2 from the germline V gene are LNHNV and YYDKDF (reference sequence). The data were produced by immunoSEQ multiplex PCR, yet TCRdb's version contains in-frame clones alone and is incomplete. Counted here are around 110,000 clones, approximately 86% occurring once; the ten biggest clones make up over 8.5%. Note on this clone: Its antigen is unidentified. Other DNA sequences from this sample encode an identical CDR3 as well.

V gene TRBV15 combines with J gene TRBJ2-5; 7 bases align to TRBD1. This clonotype was obtained from an adult in good health. The sample in question was peripheral blood, obtained on day 0 of AZD1222 vaccination. DNA for the CDR3: TGTGCCACCAGCAGAGGGACAGGACAAGAGACCCAGTACTTC. Translation gives CATSRGTGQETQYF.